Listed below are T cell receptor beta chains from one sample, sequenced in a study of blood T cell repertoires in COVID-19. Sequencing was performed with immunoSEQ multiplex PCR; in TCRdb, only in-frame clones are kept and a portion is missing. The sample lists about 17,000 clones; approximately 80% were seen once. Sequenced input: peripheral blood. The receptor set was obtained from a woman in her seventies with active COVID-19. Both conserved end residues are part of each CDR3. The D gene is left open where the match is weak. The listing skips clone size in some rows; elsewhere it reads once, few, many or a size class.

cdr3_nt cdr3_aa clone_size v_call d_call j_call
TGTGCCAGCATCCCCGGGACAGGGGATTCGGATACGCAGTATTTT CASIPGTGDSDTQYF - TRBV7-9 TRBD1 TRBJ2-3
TGCGCCAGCAGCCAACGGACGGGTCGGGGACCCCAGCATTTT CASSQRTGRGPQHF - TRBV4-1 - TRBJ1-5
TGTGCCACCAGGGGAGGGGGAACTGAAGCTTTCTTT CATRGGGTEAFF few TRBV3-1/TRBV3-2 - TRBJ1-1
TGCGCCAGCAGCTCGACTAGCGGCGAGCAGTACTTC CASSSTSGEQYF - TRBV5-1 TRBD2 TRBJ2-7
TGTGCCAGCTCACCAGCTGGACAGATTTCCTACAATGAGCAGTTCTTC CASSPAGQISYNEQFF - TRBV18 - TRBJ2-1
TGTGCCAGCAGCGTAAGGCAGGGGGCATACGAGCAGTACTTC CASSVRQGAYEQYF - TRBV9 TRBD1 TRBJ2-7
TGCGCCAGCAGCCAAGGGCCCGAAGACTACGAGCAGTACTTC CASSQGPEDYEQYF - TRBV4-3 - TRBJ2-7
TGTGCCAGCAGCAAGCTTGGCAAGCAGCCCCAGCATTTT CASSKLGKQPQHF - TRBV21-1 - TRBJ1-5
TGTGCCAGCAGCCAGGGTTGGGGAATGAACACTGAAGCTTTCTTT CASSQGWGMNTEAFF - TRBV6-4 - TRBJ1-1
TGTGCCAGCAGCGAACAGGGTCTTATTATGAGACCCCTCCACTTT CASSEQGLIMRPLHF - TRBV5-4 - TRBJ1-6
TGTGCCAGCAGCCAAGATAGTGAGACCCAGTACTTC CASSQDSETQYF - TRBV14 - TRBJ2-5
TGTGCCAGCAGCCAGGTGATGAGTTCTGGGGCCAACGTCCTGACTTTC CASSQVMSSGANVLTF - TRBV14 - TRBJ2-6
TGTGCCAGCAGCAGCGGGCTATATGGCTACACCTTC CASSSGLYGYTF - TRBV25-1 - TRBJ1-2
TGCAGCGTTGAACCCACCGGGACAGCGAAGCAGTACTTC CSVEPTGTAKQYF few TRBV29-1 TRBD1 TRBJ2-7
TGTGCCAGCAGCTTAACGCGGCCTAACCTCCAAGAGACCCAGTACTTC CASSLTRPNLQETQYF - TRBV7-9 - TRBJ2-5
TGTGCCAGCAGCCCTAACACCGGGAGCGACGAGCAGTACTTC CASSPNTGSDEQYF few TRBV4-2 - TRBJ2-7
TGTGCCATCAGACCACCCCAGATGCTTAACTATGGCTACACCTTC CAIRPPQMLNYGYTF once TRBV10-3 - TRBJ1-2
TGTGCCAGCAGCTCCCACTATTCCGCCCCCTACGAGCAGTACTTC CASSSHYSAPYEQYF - TRBV28 - TRBJ2-7
TGTGCCAGCAGTGAACGGGACAGGAGTAGCGGGAGGTACAATGAGCAGTTCTTC CASSERDRSSGRYNEQFF - TRBV6-1 TRBD2 TRBJ2-1
TGTGCCAGCAGCCGGGGGACAGGGGGCGTAAACTATGGCTACACCTTC CASSRGTGGVNYGYTF - TRBV5-6 TRBD1 TRBJ1-2
TGTGCCAGCAGTTACCGGGATAGTTCACCCCTCCACTTT CASSYRDSSPLHF few TRBV6-5 - TRBJ1-6
TGTGCCAGCAGTCAGAACACAGATACGCAGTATTTT CASSQNTDTQYF - TRBV6-2/TRBV6-3 - TRBJ2-3
TGTGCCAGCAGTTCTCGGGGGACAGGGACCCCCTACGAGCAGTACTTC CASSSRGTGTPYEQYF - TRBV28 TRBD1 TRBJ2-7
TGCAGCGTAGACGGGACTAGCTCATACAACACCGGGGAGCTGTTTTTT CSVDGTSSYNTGELFF few TRBV29-1 TRBD2 TRBJ2-2
TGTGCCAGCAGTAAACGAGGGGGGGAGCTGTTTTTT CASSKRGGELFF - TRBV6-5 - TRBJ2-2
TGTGCCAGCAGTGAATACGAGGGGGCGAACTATGGCTACACCTTC CASSEYEGANYGYTF - TRBV25-1 TRBD1 TRBJ1-2
TGTGCCAGCAAAGGACAGGCATCTGGGGCCAACGTCCTGACTTTC CASKGQASGANVLTF - TRBV28 TRBD1 TRBJ2-6
TGTGCCAGCAGCTTAGGCGCATACACAGATACGCAGTATTTT CASSLGAYTDTQYF - TRBV11-2 - TRBJ2-3
TGTGCCAGCAGTTCGGGAGCCAGGGTGAGCCACGAGCAGTACTTC CASSSGARVSHEQYF - TRBV28 - TRBJ2-7
TGTGCCAGCAGCTTCTCCGTAGAGGGCTGGAAACTGTTTTTT CASSFSVEGWKLFF - TRBV7-9 - TRBJ1-4
TGCGCCAGCAGCTTGGTCCTAGCGGGCTACGAGCAGTACTTC CASSLVLAGYEQYF - TRBV5-1 TRBD2 TRBJ2-7